The clone carrying this TCR beta chain was counted only a few times. Antigen unknown. The sample originates from a study of post-analysis software for immune sequencing data. Study-level results: There were several TRBV segments more frequent in patients than controls, and TRBV5-6, TRBV5-1 and TRBV20-1 were among them.

The CDR3 is 12 residues long. Germline V gene sequence: CDR1 ENHRY, CDR2 SYGVKD. Trimming left V 4 bases short and J 3 bases short, with 7 bases between. TCR beta cDNA libraries had unique molecular identifiers. The T cell input of roughly 0.9 to 11 million gave about 470,000 cDNA molecules. TCRdb called the PCR reads again in MiXCR, with one record for every CDR3 protein. Seen here are roughly 570,000 distinct CDR3 sequences, around 34% observed once, and the top ten hold around 5.9%. The sample comprised blood. The V gene is TRBV10-3, the J gene TRBJ2-7; D may be TRBD2 (6 bases). The origin of this receptor is a girl between 2 and 17 years old with multiple sclerosis. The CDR3 nucleotides are TGTGCCATCAGTGTGGGAGGCTACGAGCAGTACTTC. Translated: CAISVGGYEQYF.